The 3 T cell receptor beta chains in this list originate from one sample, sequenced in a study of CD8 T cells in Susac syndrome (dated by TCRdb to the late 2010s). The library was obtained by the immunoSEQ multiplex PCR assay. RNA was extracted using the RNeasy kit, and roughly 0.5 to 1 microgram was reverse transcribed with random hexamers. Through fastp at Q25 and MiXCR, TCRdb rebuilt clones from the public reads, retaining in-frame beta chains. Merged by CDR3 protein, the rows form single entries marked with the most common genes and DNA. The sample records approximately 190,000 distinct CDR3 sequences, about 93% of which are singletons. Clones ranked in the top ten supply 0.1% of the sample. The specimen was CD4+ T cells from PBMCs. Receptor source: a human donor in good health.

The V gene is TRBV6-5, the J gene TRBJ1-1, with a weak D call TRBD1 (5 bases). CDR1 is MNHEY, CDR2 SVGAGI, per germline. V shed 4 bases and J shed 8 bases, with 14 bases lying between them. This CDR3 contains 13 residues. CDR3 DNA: TGTGCCAGCAGTTGGCGGAGGGGCAGCGAAGCTTTCTTT. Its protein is CASSWRRGSEAFF.

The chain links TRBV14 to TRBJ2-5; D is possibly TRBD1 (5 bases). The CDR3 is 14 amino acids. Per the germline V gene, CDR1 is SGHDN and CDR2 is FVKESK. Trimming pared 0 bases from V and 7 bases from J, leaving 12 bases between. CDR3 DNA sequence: TGTGCCAGCAGCCAAGATAGAGGAAGGGGGACCCAGTACTTC. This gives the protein CASSQDRGRGTQYF.

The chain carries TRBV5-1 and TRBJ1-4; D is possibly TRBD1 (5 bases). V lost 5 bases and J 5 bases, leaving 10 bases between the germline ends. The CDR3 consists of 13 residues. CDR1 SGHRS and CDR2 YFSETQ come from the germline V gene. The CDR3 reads CASRRGRNEKLFF. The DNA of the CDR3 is TGCGCCAGCAGACGGGGCCGGAATGAAAAACTGTTTTTT.